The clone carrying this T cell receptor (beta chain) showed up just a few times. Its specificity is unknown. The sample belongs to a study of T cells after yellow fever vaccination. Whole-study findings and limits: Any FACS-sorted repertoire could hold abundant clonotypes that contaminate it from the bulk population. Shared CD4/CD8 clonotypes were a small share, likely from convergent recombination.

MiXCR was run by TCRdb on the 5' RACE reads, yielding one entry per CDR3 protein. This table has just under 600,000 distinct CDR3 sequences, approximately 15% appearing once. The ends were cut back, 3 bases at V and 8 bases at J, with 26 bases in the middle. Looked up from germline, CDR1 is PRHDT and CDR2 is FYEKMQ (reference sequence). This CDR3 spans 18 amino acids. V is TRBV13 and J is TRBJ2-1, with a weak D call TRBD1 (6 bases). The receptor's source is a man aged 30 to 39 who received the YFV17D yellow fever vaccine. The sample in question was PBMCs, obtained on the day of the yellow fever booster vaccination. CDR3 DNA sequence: TGTGCCAGCAGCTTTACCACAGGGTTGGGTTCGGGTGCAGATGAGCAGTTCTTC. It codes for CASSFTTGLGSGADEQFF. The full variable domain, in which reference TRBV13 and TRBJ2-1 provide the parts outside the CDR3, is AAGVIQSPRHLIKEKRETATLKCYPIPRHDTVYWYQQGPGQDPQFLISFYEKMQSDKGSIPDRFSAQQFSDYHSELNMSSLELGDSALYFCASSFTTGLGSGADEQFFGPGTRLTVL.